Listed below are T cell receptor beta chains from one sample, sequenced in a study of identical twins. One entry per CDR3 protein, called by TCRdb with MiXCR from the 5' RACE reads. The sample carries 430,000 or so distinct CDR3 sequences, 20% to 25% recorded once. These data are also associated with another study on T cells expressing NK-cell markers.

Material for sequencing was CD4+ T cells sorted from blood. The receptor set was obtained from a young woman in good health. Both conserved end residues are part of each CDR3. A D gene is named only where the DNA matches it firmly. Not all rows give a size; the values are once, few, many and, for expanded clones, a class.

TRBV27	TRBJ1-1	.	few	CASSSRTERTEAFF	TGTGCCAGCAGTTCCCGGACAGAAAGGACTGAAGCTTTCTTT
TRBV20-1	TRBJ1-1	.	few	CSASAQLNTEAFF	TGCAGTGCTAGTGCACAGCTGAACACTGAAGCTTTCTTT
TRBV5-1	TRBJ2-7	.	few	CASSFGRGSSYEQYF	TGCGCCAGCAGCTTCGGACGGGGCAGCTCCTACGAGCAGTACTTC
TRBV5-8	TRBJ2-2	TRBD1	.	CASSYGTGNTGELFF	TGTGCCAGCAGCTATGGGACAGGGAACACCGGGGAGCTGTTTTTT
TRBV20-1	TRBJ2-5	.	.	CSVKEETQYF	TGCAGTGTTAAAGAAGAGACCCAGTACTTC
TRBV15	TRBJ1-2	.	few	CATSRDGRVNYGYTF	TGTGCCACCAGCAGAGACGGCAGAGTCAACTATGGCTACACCTTC
TRBV4-3	TRBJ2-3	.	.	CASSQGGWAGSTDTQYF	TGCGCCAGCAGCCAAGGGGGCTGGGCAGGGAGCACAGATACGCAGTATTTT
TRBV20-1	TRBJ2-1	.	.	CSARDPGESSYNEQFF	TGCAGTGCTAGAGACCCCGGGGAGAGCTCCTACAATGAGCAGTTCTTC
TRBV6-5	TRBJ2-7	.	few	CASSYGQPYEQYF	TGTGCCAGCAGTTACGGGCAGCCCTACGAGCAGTACTTC
TRBV3-1	TRBJ1-2	TRBD1	many	CASSRQTGQGQGYTF	TGTGCCAGCAGCCGACAGACCGGACAGGGGCAAGGCTACACCTTC
TRBV14	TRBJ2-7	TRBD1	.	CASSHLPGQGQLYEQYF	TGTGCCAGCAGCCACCTTCCGGGACAGGGCCAACTATACGAGCAGTACTTC
TRBV5-1	TRBJ2-7	.	.	CASSLTGPLSYEQYF	TGCGCCAGCAGCTTGACCGGGCCCCTATCCTACGAGCAGTACTTC
TRBV7-2	TRBJ2-7	.	.	CASSFRDPAYEQYF	TGTGCCAGCAGCTTTCGGGACCCTGCCTACGAGCAGTACTTC
TRBV20-1	TRBJ2-1	.	once	CSASLGIGGSQQFF	TGCAGTGCTAGTTTGGGTATCGGGGGTTCCCAGCAGTTCTTC